The sequence of this TCR beta chain was determined in a study of beta chain features in type 1 diabetes. Investigators reverse transcribed all isolated RNA, so they sequenced expressed TCRB transcripts. The repertoire was sequenced with immunoSEQ multiplex PCR; TCRdb's copy has only in-frame clones and lacks some. Here the sample spans 250,000 to 300,000 clones, roughly 8% being singletons. In all sorted populations, purity surpassed 98%. This clone has a handful of counts. There are 16 residues in the CDR3. V trimming: 4 bases; J trimming: 6 bases; junction bases outside the gene matches: 15. Germline V gene lookup returns CDR1 SGDLS and CDR2 YYNGEE.

The specimen was central memory CD4+ T cells from blood. V is TRBV9 and J is TRBJ1-2; 7 bases align to TRBD1. This receptor was obtained from a woman under 30 in good health. The DNA for the CDR3 is TGTGCCAGCAGCCCACGGCGAACAGGGGATACGGATGGCTACACCTTC. Protein: CASSPRRTGDTDGYTF.